These 30 T cell receptor beta chains were sequenced from one sample in a study of identical twins. TCRdb used MiXCR to reprocess the 5' RACE reads, holding one entry per CDR3 protein. This table holds 400,000 to 500,000 distinct CDR3 sequences, roughly an eighth found once. The sample was also reused in another study, on yellow fever vaccine responses in identical twins.

Sequencing was performed on CD4+ T cells sorted from blood. The receptors were gathered from a woman aged 18-30 years in good health.

This clonotype was observed a handful of times. The CDR3 sequence: CASSSLQRTGDTQYF. In DNA, the CDR3 is TGTGCCAGCAGCTCCCTCCAGCGGACAGGAGATACGCAGTATTTT. The V gene is TRBV7-2, the J gene TRBJ2-3; TRBD1 matches 7 bases. The junction had 9 bases not matched to a gene; V was cut back by 4 bases and J by 5 bases. Germline V gene sequence: CDR1 SGHTA, CDR2 FQGNSA. CDR3 length: 15 amino acids.

This clonotype has a count of ten or more. The chain has TRBV29-1 and TRBJ2-7, with a weak D call TRBD1 (5 bases). This CDR3 has 15 residues. V lost 6 bases, J lost 3 bases, and 21 bases lay in between. The germline gives CDR1 SQVTM, CDR2 ANQGSEA. The CDR3 loop reads CSVRRGHGSDYEQYF. DNA for the CDR3: TGCAGCGTCCGGCGCGGACACGGCTCAGACTACGAGCAGTACTTC.

The rearrangement links TRBV6-2 or TRBV6-3 to TRBJ2-3; D tentatively fits TRBD1 or TRBD2 (5 bases each). In germline, CDR1 is MNHEY, CDR2 SVGEGT. CDR3 size: 14 residues. Trimming stripped 8 bases from V and 2 bases from J, with 14 bases between. DNA for the CDR3: TGTGCCAGCGGTTGGGACCGGGCCACAGATACGCAGTATTTT. It translates to CASGWDRATDTQYF.

There are a few counts of this clonotype. The V call is TRBV9, the J call TRBJ1-5; perhaps TRBD1 as D (5 bases). Germline CDR1 is SGDLS and CDR2 is YYNGEE. This CDR3 is built from 14 residues. V was clipped by 2 bases and J by 7 bases, with 13 bases between them. For the CDR3, the DNA is TGTGCCAGCAGCGTTGGTCAGGGTCGACAGCCCCAGCATTTT. Translation gives CASSVGQGRQPQHF.

This clonotype has more than one count but fewer than ten. DNA for the CDR3: TGCGCCAGCAGTGAAGTGGGGCAGACCCAGTACTTC. It yields the protein CASSEVGQTQYF. V usage is TRBV10-1 and J usage is TRBJ2-5; a weak D match, TRBD1 (5 bases). This CDR3 spans 12 amino acids. The germline CDR1 and CDR2 sequences are WNHNN and SYGVQD (reference sequence). The V end lost 3 bases, the J end lost 6 bases, and 8 bases lay between the germline ends.

This clonotype was recorded at least ten times. The genes are TRBV5-1 and TRBJ2-7; 9 nucleotides line up with TRBD1. Per the germline V gene, CDR1 is SGHRS and CDR2 is YFSETQ. This CDR3 region has 15 residues. J was trimmed by 5 bases and V by 4 bases; bases with no gene match: 10. The CDR3, as DNA: TGCGCCAGCAGCGCGGGACAGGGTAACGTAAACGAGCAGTACTTC. Encoded protein: CASSAGQGNVNEQYF.

V gene TRBV15 combines with J gene TRBJ2-3; 7 bases fit TRBD1. The V and J ends lost 0 bases and 3 bases, in that order; junction bases with no gene match: 9. Germline CDR1 reads LNHNV; CDR2 reads YYDKDF (reference sequence). The CDR3 sequence is 17 residues long. In nucleotides, the CDR3 is TGTGCCACCAGCAGAGATCGCGGACAGGCGAGAACAGATACGCAGTATTTT. Residues: CATSRDRGQARTDTQYF.

This clonotype was observed a few times. V usage is TRBV6-5 and J usage is TRBJ2-3; 12 bases align to TRBD2. Germline-derived CDR1 and CDR2 are MNHEY and SVGAGI. J gave up 1 base and V 8 bases, and 16 bases lay outside the gene matches. This CDR3 is built from 19 residues. CDR3 region: CASGYGGLAGGGRTDTQYF. The CDR3 DNA reads as TGTGCCAGCGGGTACGGGGGTCTAGCGGGAGGGGGCCGCACAGATACGCAGTATTTT.

A few counts support this clonotype. The chain links TRBV24-1 to TRBJ2-3, with 10 bases lining up with TRBD1. The CDR3 runs 15 residues. Per the germline V gene, CDR1 is KGHDR and CDR2 is SFDVKD. V was clipped by 4 bases and J by 6 bases; unmatched bases: 6. CDR3 sequence: CATSDQTGGRDTQYF. DNA for the CDR3: TGTGCCACCAGTGACCAGACAGGGGGCCGGGATACGCAGTATTTT.

A few counts support this clonotype. V is TRBV5-5 and J is TRBJ2-1, with 10 positions matching TRBD2. Losses at the gene ends were 4 bases for V and 6 bases for J; bases not matched to a gene: 10. Germline V CDR1 and CDR2: SGHKS, YYEKEE (reference sequence). The CDR3 has 16 amino acids. As DNA, the CDR3 is TGTGCCAGCAGCGGGACAGCGGGAGGGCCTTCCAATGAGCAGTTCTTC. The encoded protein is CASSGTAGGPSNEQFF.

The chain carries TRBV12-3 or TRBV12-4 and TRBJ2-2, with D possibly being TRBD2 (6 bases). This CDR3 comprises 18 residues. V was cut by 6 bases and J by 5 bases, with 25 bases left in between. The CDR3 region has the DNA TGTGCCAGCAGCCCCCCCCTTCCAGGAGGGCCTGCGACCGGGGAGCTGTTTTTT. Translating gives CASSPPLPGGPATGELFF.

This chain uses TRBV28 with TRBJ2-7; D is uncertain. This CDR3 contains 14 residues. CDR1 is MDHEN, CDR2 SYDVKM, per germline. The V end was cut by 3 bases, the J end by 0 bases, with 9 bases between. DNA for the CDR3: TGTGCCAGCAGTTTGAACGGGTTCTCCTACGAGCAGTACTTC. Its translation is CASSLNGFSYEQYF.

This rearrangement joins TRBV11-2 to TRBJ1-6; 8 bases line up with TRBD1. Germline-derived CDR1 and CDR2 are SGHAT and FQNNGV. Germline trimming cut 7 bases from V and 8 bases from J; bases unmatched to any gene: 10. This CDR3 comprises 15 residues. In nucleotides, the CDR3 is TGTGCCAGCACGTACCAGGACAGGGTTTATTCACCCCTCCACTTT. Its translation is CASTYQDRVYSPLHF.

This clonotype was picked up many times. The chain uses TRBV29-1 and TRBJ2-5, with D maybe TRBD1 (7 bases). Trimming cost V 4 bases and J 3 bases, with 12 bases left between them. Germline-derived CDR1 and CDR2 are SQVTM and ANQGSEA. The CDR3 length is 13 residues. In nucleotides, the CDR3 is TGCAGCGTTGGCGGGACAGTCGAAGAGACCCAGTACTTC. Its translation: CSVGGTVEETQYF.

This clonotype has a count of ten or more. The J gene is TRBJ2-1, the V gene TRBV29-1; D call uncertain. V gave up 1 base and J gave up 6 bases, with 10 bases separating them. The germline V gene has CDR1 SQVTM and CDR2 ANQGSEA. The length of the CDR3 is 13 residues. CDR3 in DNA: TGCAGCGTTGAAGGGACGGTAGGCAATGAGCAGTTCTTC. It translates to CSVEGTVGNEQFF.

The rearrangement links TRBV2 to TRBJ2-3; TRBD2 matches 9 bases. CDR1 and CDR2 from the germline V gene are SNHLY and FYNNEI. V was clipped by 7 bases and J by 4 bases; unmatched bases: 0. The CDR3 has 12 residues. The CDR3 region is CASTSGADTQYF. DNA of the CDR3: TGTGCCAGCACTAGCGGGGCAGATACGCAGTATTTT.

This clonotype was seen ten or more times. This chain joins TRBV11-2 and TRBJ2-7, with D tentatively TRBD1 (5 bases). The CDR3 runs 18 residues. Germline CDR1 is SGHAT and CDR2 is FQNNGV. V was pared by 2 bases and J by 1 base, with 21 bases between. The CDR3 DNA reads as TGTGCCAGCAGCTTATCACCACAGCCGGCAGGGTGGTCCTACGAGCAGTACTTC. It encodes CASSLSPQPAGWSYEQYF.

Comments on this clonotype: The germline gene is not matched at one end of the junction; a read error may be the cause. V gene TRBV2 combines with J gene TRBJ2-1, with 9 bases matching TRBD2. This CDR3 has 16 amino acids. CDR1 and CDR2 (germline): SNHLY, FYNNEI. CDR3 residues: CASSVAGGPPYNEKFF. In DNA form, the CDR3 reads TGTGCCAGCAGTGTTGCGGGAGGGCCTCCCTACAATGAGAAGTTCTTC.

This clonotype showed up just a few times. The V call is TRBV18, the J call TRBJ2-1; 13 nucleotides match TRBD2. Germline trimming cut 3 bases from V and 6 bases from J; bases unmatched to any gene: 14. This CDR3 contains 19 residues. Germline V CDR1 and CDR2: KGHSH, LQKENI. The CDR3 DNA reads as TGTGCCAGCTCACCTACACCCCTCCTTACTAGCGGGGGGGCCAATGAGCAGTTCTTC. It yields the protein CASSPTPLLTSGGANEQFF.

The chain couples TRBV10-3 to TRBJ2-3; D perhaps matches TRBD2 (5 bases). This CDR3 contains 15 residues. Germline V gene sequence: CDR1 ENHRY, CDR2 SYGVKD. Trimming took 6 bases from V and 0 from J, leaving 13 bases between them. In DNA form, the CDR3 reads TGTGCCATCAGCGCGGGCAGAGAGAGCACAGATACGCAGTATTTT. Amino acids: CAISAGRESTDTQYF.

This clonotype was found many times. The rearrangement joins TRBV29-1 to TRBJ2-3; 9 nucleotides align to TRBD2. The CDR3 consists of 13 residues. Germline CDR1 reads SQVTM; CDR2 reads ANQGSEA. Trimming removed 5 bases from V and 2 bases from J; junction bases left unmatched: 2. The DNA for the CDR3 is TGCAGCGTTAGGACTAGCGACACAGATACGCAGTATTTT. Translating it yields CSVRTSDTDTQYF.

Ten or more counts support this clonotype. This chain uses TRBV14 with TRBJ1-6, with D possibly being TRBD1 (6 bases). CDR1 and CDR2 from the germline V gene are SGHDN and FVKESK. The length of the CDR3 is 14 residues. With 0 bases removed from V and 10 bases from J, the gap between germline ends came to 10 bases. The CDR3 DNA is TGTGCCAGCAGCCAAGACAGGGGCAGATCACCCCTCCACTTT. Protein: CASSQDRGRSPLHF.

This clonotype was seen a handful of times. The chain has TRBV24-1 and TRBJ2-7, with D perhaps TRBD1 (6 bases). Germline values: CDR1 KGHDR, CDR2 SFDVKD. Trimming took 5 bases from V and 0 from J, leaving 10 bases between them. The CDR3 extends over 14 amino acids. The CDR3 loop is CATSGQGSSYEQYF. The CDR3, as DNA: TGTGCCACCAGTGGTCAGGGGAGCTCCTACGAGCAGTACTTC.

The chain is built from TRBV7-8 and TRBJ2-3, with D perhaps TRBD2 (5 bases). CDR1 and CDR2 (germline): SGHVS, FQNEAQ. V was shortened by 6 bases and J by 5 bases, with 15 bases between the two germline ends. The CDR3 spans 14 residues. The CDR3 loop reads CASRATREIDTQYF. CDR3 DNA sequence: TGTGCCAGCAGGGCTACTAGAGAGATAGATACGCAGTATTTT.

This chain uses TRBV20-1 with TRBJ2-7; no clear D gene. CDR3 size: 13 residues. Germline V gene sequence: CDR1 DFQATT, CDR2 SNEGSKA (reference sequence). V was trimmed by 3 bases and J by 3 bases, leaving 12 bases between them. For the CDR3, the DNA is TGCAGTGCTAGGGAACTTGTTGGCTACGAGCAGTACTTC. Translation: CSARELVGYEQYF.

The V gene is TRBV7-2, the J gene TRBJ2-7; no clear D gene. Trimming left V 5 bases short and J 5 bases short, with 10 bases between. The CDR3 loop spans 12 amino acids. Germline V gene lookup returns CDR1 SGHTA and CDR2 FQGNSA. CDR3 sequence: CASSLARHEQYF. The CDR3 DNA is TGTGCCAGCAGCCTCGCTAGGCACGAGCAGTACTTC.

This clonotype has only a few counts. This chain connects TRBV5-1 to TRBJ2-2, with a possible D match to TRBD2 (6 bases). Trimming left V 6 bases short and J 2 bases short, with 14 bases between. The CDR3 runs to 15 residues. Germline values: CDR1 SGHRS, CDR2 YFSETQ. The CDR3 DNA sequence: TGCGCCAGCAAGGGGACTCCCACCAACACCGGGGAGCTGTTTTTT. It yields the protein CASKGTPTNTGELFF.

This clonotype was counted between two and nine times. This CDR3 is CASTPRGQAYEQYF. For the CDR3, the DNA is TGTGCCAGCACCCCGCGGGGGCAAGCCTACGAGCAGTACTTC. The gene calls are TRBV6-2 or TRBV6-3 and TRBJ2-7; maybe TRBD2 (7 bases). The CDR3 sequence is 14 residues long. Germline CDR1 MNHEY, CDR2 SVGEGT. V lost 7 bases to trimming and J lost 2 bases, with 15 bases between them.

V gene TRBV5-1 combines with J gene TRBJ1-4; 8 bases match TRBD1. CDR3 length: 16 amino acids. Germline trimming cut 4 bases from V and 2 bases from J; bases unmatched to any gene: 7. CDR1 is SGHRS, CDR2 YFSETQ, per germline. CDR3 DNA: TGCGCCAGCAGCAGCGGACAGGGCACCACTAATGAAAAACTGTTTTTT. It specifies CASSSGQGTTNEKLFF.

This clonotype has only a few counts. This rearrangement joins TRBV7-8 to TRBJ2-1; tentatively, D is TRBD2 (6 bases). The CDR3 extends over 15 amino acids. Germline loops: CDR1 SGHVS, CDR2 FQNEAQ. The V end lost 5 bases, the J end lost 4 bases, and 15 bases lay between the germline ends. CDR3 region: CASSGLAETYNEQFF. The CDR3 DNA reads TGTGCCAGCAGCGGGTTAGCGGAGACATACAATGAGCAGTTCTTC.